This T cell receptor (beta chain) derives from a study of T cells in Graves' hyperthyroidism and ophthalmopathy. Template material for amplifying TCR beta CDR3 regions consisted of RNA transcripts. The TCR CDR3 first-round RT-PCR relied on the HTBI primer set. TCRdb independently ran MiXCR on the multiplex PCR reads; one entry per CDR3 protein. Of more than 35,000 distinct CDR3 sequences in the sample, around 48% were seen once. This clonotype was counted between two and nine times. Its matching antigen is unknown. Broader study findings: Most thyroid clonotypes that were expanded above 0.001 also turned up in blood. By a 13 V-J model, ophthalmopathy was set apart from stable hyperthyroidism.

Exclusion followed for patients with uncontrolled infection, other autoimmune disease, pregnancy or lactation. Looked up from germline, CDR1 is SNHLY and CDR2 is FYNNEI. V was shortened by 3 bases and J by 7 bases, with 9 bases between the two germline ends. This CDR3 comprises 12 residues. Sequencing input: peripheral blood or thyroid tissue (not recorded which). This TCR came from a woman aged 45-60 years with Graves' hyperthyroidism. This chain links TRBV2 with TRBJ2-5; TRBD1 or TRBD2 may be the D gene (5 bases each). The CDR3 DNA reads as TGTGCCAGCAGTGAGGGGGACGTGACCCAGTACTTC. Protein sequence: CASSEGDVTQYF. Full variable domain (outside the CDR3, taken from reference TRBV2 and TRBJ2-5): EPEVTQTPSHQVTQMGQEVILRCVPISNHLYFYWYRQILGQKVEFLVSFYNNEISEKSEIFDDQFSVERPDGSNFTLKIRSTKLEDSAMYFCASSEGDVTQYFGPGTRLLVL.